This is a list of T cell receptor beta chains from one sample in a study of graft-versus-host responses after intestinal transplantation. TCRdb keeps only in-frame clones here, not all; method: immunoSEQ multiplex PCR. The sample holds about 19,000 clones, 86% seen once. The sample consisted of bone marrow, taken around 130 days after transplant. The receptors stem from a human patient who received an intestinal transplant, so some T cells may come from the graft donor. CDR3s include the opening cysteine and the closing phenylalanine or tryptophan. Fields, in order: V gene, clone size, J gene, D gene, CDR3 protein, CDR3 DNA. D genes are given only for firm matches. Only part of the rows carry a size: once, few, many, or a class if the clone is expanded.

TRBV6-6	once	TRBJ2-1	TRBD2	CASSYLSSGSYEQFF	TGTGCCAGCAGTTACCTGTCTAGCGGGAGCTATGAGCAGTTCTTC
TRBV4-1	-	TRBJ2-6	-	CASSQEEGVPLSGANVLTF	TGCGCCAGCAGCCAAGAGGAGGGGGTCCCCCTCTCTGGGGCCAACGTCCTGACTTTC
TRBV4-2	-	TRBJ2-2	TRBD2	CASSQEGLGGELFF	TGTGCCAGCAGCCAAGAGGGACTAGGTGGGGAGCTGTTTTTT
TRBV19	-	TRBJ2-1	TRBD2	CASSISGSGDNEQFF	TGTGCCAGTAGTATCAGCGGGAGTGGTGACAATGAGCAGTTCTTC
TRBV7-3	-	TRBJ2-7	TRBD1	CASSQTGWGSYEQYF	TGTGCCAGCAGCCAGACAGGGTGGGGATCCTACGAGCAGTACTTC
TRBV5-6	-	TRBJ2-6	-	CASSEELRGPSGANVLTF	TGTGCCAGCAGCGAAGAGCTAAGGGGCCCCTCTGGGGCCAACGTCCTGACTTTC
TRBV19	-	TRBJ1-6	-	CASSLYSSPLHF	TGTGCCAGTAGCCTCTACAGCTCACCCCTCCACTTT
TRBV4-1	-	TRBJ1-5	-	CASSQIGQGYQPQHF	TGCGCCAGCAGCCAAATAGGGCAGGGATATCAGCCCCAGCATTTT
TRBV18	-	TRBJ1-1	-	CASSPPGRSTEAFF	TGTGCCAGCTCACCACCGGGACGGAGCACTGAAGCTTTCTTT
TRBV2	-	TRBJ2-7	-	CASSEATGLSYEQYF	TGTGCCAGCAGTGAAGCGACTGGACTCAGCTACGAGCAGTACTTC
TRBV4-1	-	TRBJ2-7	TRBD2	CASSQALAREQYF	TGCGCCAGCAGCCAAGCACTAGCGCGGGAGCAGTACTTC
TRBV9	-	TRBJ2-7	-	CASSEDRIAYEQYF	TGTGCCAGCAGCGAGGACCGGATTGCCTACGAGCAGTACTTC
TRBV12-5	-	TRBJ2-1	TRBD2	CASGFGSGSGDEQFF	TGTGCTAGTGGTTTTGGTAGCGGGAGTGGGGATGAGCAGTTCTTC
TRBV5-1	-	TRBJ2-1	-	CASSLGKGSTPEQFF	TGCGCCAGCAGCTTGGGGAAGGGGTCGACTCCGGAGCAGTTCTTC
TRBV4-2	-	TRBJ2-7	TRBD2	CASSQEGLSSGFYEQYF	TGTGCCAGCAGCCAAGAAGGGTTGTCTAGCGGGTTCTACGAGCAGTACTTC
TRBV19	-	TRBJ2-7	TRBD2	CASSAEGLATYEQYF	TGTGCCAGTAGTGCCGAGGGACTAGCAACCTACGAGCAGTACTTC
TRBV5-1	-	TRBJ2-5	TRBD2	CASSLRGLAGGPSETQYF	TGCGCCAGCAGCTTGAGGGGACTAGCGGGAGGCCCGAGTGAGACCCAGTACTTC
TRBV6-4	-	TRBJ2-2	-	CASSEGDTGELFF	TGTGCCAGCAGTGAGGGGGACACCGGGGAGCTGTTTTTT
TRBV2	-	TRBJ2-3	TRBD2	CASPGLAGVTDTQYF	TGTGCCAGCCCAGGACTAGCGGGGGTTACAGATACGCAGTATTTT
TRBV6-5	-	TRBJ2-7	-	CAISSGRDYEQYF	TGTGCCATCAGCTCCGGACGGGACTACGAGCAGTACTTC
TRBV2	-	TRBJ2-7	-	CASSVEGTAYEQYF	TGTGCCAGCAGCGTAGAAGGGACCGCCTACGAGCAGTACTTC
TRBV5-1	-	TRBJ2-3	TRBD1	CASSPGTGTDTQYF	TGCGCCAGCAGCCCTGGGACAGGCACAGATACGCAGTATTTT
TRBV30	-	TRBJ1-2	TRBD1	CAYHRGIHGYTF	TGTGCCTACCACAGGGGAATCCATGGCTACACCTTC
TRBV6-5	-	TRBJ2-7	TRBD1	CASYSSGTGAYEQYF	TGTGCCAGCTATTCCTCCGGGACAGGGGCCTACGAGCAGTACTTC
TRBV18	-	TRBJ1-3	-	CASSPPTNPSGNTIYF	TGTGCCAGCTCACCACCGACAAACCCCTCTGGAAACACCATATATTTT
TRBV6-5	-	TRBJ1-3	-	CASSRSSGPGNTIYF	TGTGCCAGCAGCCGCTCCTCCGGCCCTGGAAACACCATATATTTT
TRBV19	-	TRBJ2-1	TRBD1	CASTGQGLAYNEQFF	TGTGCCAGTACCGGACAGGGTTTAGCATACAATGAGCAGTTCTTC
TRBV4-1	-	TRBJ2-5	-	CASSQGKQPQETQYF	TGCGCCAGCAGCCAAGGAAAACAGCCGCAAGAGACCCAGTACTTC
TRBV25-1	-	TRBJ2-1	TRBD2	CASSEFPAAGRMNEQFF	TGTGCCAGCAGTGAATTTCCAGCAGCGGGAAGGATGAATGAGCAGTTCTTC
TRBV29-1	-	TRBJ1-1	-	CSVPQPLNTEAFF	TGCAGCGTTCCTCAGCCCTTGAACACTGAAGCTTTCTTT
TRBV19	-	TRBJ2-1	-	CASSTPGWGDNEQFF	TGTGCCAGTAGTACCCCAGGGTGGGGGGACAATGAGCAGTTCTTC
TRBV6-6	-	TRBJ2-7	-	CASQDTPYEQYF	TGTGCCAGCCAGGACACTCCCTACGAGCAGTACTTC
TRBV6-1	few	TRBJ1-4	-	CASNPWTHQREKLFF	TGTGCCAGCAATCCCTGGACCCACCAGCGGGAAAAACTGTTTTTT
TRBV5-1	-	TRBJ1-1	-	CASSLVGDTEAFF	TGCGCCAGCAGCTTGGTAGGGGACACTGAAGCTTTCTTT
TRBV28	-	TRBJ2-7	-	CASSSAHRPPFYEQYF	TGTGCCAGCAGTTCGGCACATCGCCCCCCCTTTTACGAGCAGTACTTC
TRBV6-5	-	TRBJ2-7	TRBD2	CASSWDYSYEQYF	TGTGCCAGCAGCTGGGACTACTCCTACGAGCAGTACTTC
TRBV10-3	-	TRBJ2-3	TRBD2	CAIKGDTSGRTDTQYF	TGTGCCATCAAAGGGGATACTAGCGGGAGGACAGATACGCAGTATTTT
TRBV18	-	TRBJ2-2	-	CASSPTGDGELFF	TGTGCCAGCTCACCCACGGGGGACGGGGAGCTGTTTTTT
TRBV27	-	TRBJ2-7	-	CASSFPDRAYEQYF	TGTGCCAGCAGTTTCCCAGACCGAGCCTACGAGCAGTACTTC
TRBV14	-	TRBJ2-7	TRBD2	CASSQLAGVSYEQYF	TGTGCCAGCAGCCAGCTAGCGGGAGTGTCCTACGAGCAGTACTTC
TRBV4-2	once	TRBJ2-7	TRBD2	CASSQELAGEYEQYF	TGTGCCAGCAGCCAAGAACTAGCGGGAGAGTACGAGCAGTACTTC
TRBV6-5	-	TRBJ1-1	-	CASSYGGQNTEAFF	TGTGCCAGCAGTTACGGCGGACAGAACACTGAAGCTTTCTTT